The 29 T cell receptor beta chains presented below share a single source sample, sequenced in a study of cytomegalovirus exposure and HLA in healthy donors. In the PCR, 60 Vbeta and 13 Jbeta primers were used. Assay: immunoSEQ multiplex PCR; the TCRdb copy retains only in-frame clones and omits some. The sample records around 97,000 clones, roughly 70% being singletons. Sequenced material: PBMCs. These receptors all come from a woman between 45 and 65 years old in good health and CMV-seronegative.

This clone was counted once. The rearrangement joins TRBV5-6 to TRBJ2-7, with D possibly being TRBD1 (6 bases). The V end was cut by 2 bases, the J end by 2 bases, with 8 bases between. The V gene's germline CDR1 is SGHDT and CDR2 YYEEEE. The CDR3 runs to 13 residues. DNA of the CDR3: TGTGCCAGCAGCTTTCAGGGGACCTACGAGCAGTACTTC. Translated, it gives CASSFQGTYEQYF.

This chain joins TRBV7-8 and TRBJ1-2, with D unclear. Germline CDR1 SGHVS, CDR2 FQNEAQ. The V gene lost 3 bases and the J gene lost 8 bases, with 16 bases spanning the gap. The length of the CDR3 is 14 residues. The CDR3 DNA reads as TGTGCCAGCAGCTTCGGGGAGGGTGGCCGGGGCTACACCTTC. Its translation: CASSFGEGGRGYTF.

The chain couples TRBV6-1 to TRBJ2-5, with D maybe TRBD1 (7 bases). V was pared by 6 bases and J by 5 bases, with 13 bases between. Germline V gene sequence: CDR1 MNHNS, CDR2 SASEGT. This CDR3 is 13 amino acids long. This CDR3 reads CASRPGGRETQYF. CDR3 nucleotides: TGTGCCAGCAGACCAGGGGGGCGGGAGACCCAGTACTTC.

The chain employs TRBV7-2 and TRBJ2-5; D may be TRBD2 (5 bases). V lost 3 bases to trimming and J lost 2 bases, with 10 bases between them. Germline-derived CDR1 and CDR2 are SGHTA and FQGNSA. CDR3 length equals 14 residues. The CDR3 nucleotides read TGTGCCAGCAGCTTTAACGGGGTACAAGAGACCCAGTACTTC. It is translated as CASSFNGVQETQYF.

V is TRBV2 and J is TRBJ1-5, with D perhaps matching TRBD1 (6 bases). Germline assignment: CDR1 SNHLY and CDR2 FYNNEI. CDR3 length: 14 residues. Trimming shortened V by 7 bases and J by 6 bases, and 16 bases separated the two germline ends. CDR3 in DNA: TGTGCCAGCACAGCGACAGGAGCAGGTCAGCCCCAGCATTTT. The encoded protein is CASTATGAGQPQHF.

In nucleotides, the CDR3 is TGTGCCAGCAGTGAAGAGGACAGCCTAATTCCAAGAGCCCCCTTTAGCCAGTACTTC. It is translated as CASSEEDSLIPRAPFSQYF. This chain connects TRBV2 to TRBJ2-5; tentative D call: TRBD1 (6 bases). Germline CDR1 SNHLY, CDR2 FYNNEI. This CDR3 spans 19 amino acids. V gave up 1 base and J gave up 10 bases, with 31 bases separating them.

The CDR3 DNA follows: TGTGCCAGCAGTGACCCCGGACTCTACGAGCAGTACTTC. Its translation: CASSDPGLYEQYF. The genes are TRBV6-1 and TRBJ2-5; the D gene is possibly TRBD2 (5 bases). The better agreement between TRBJ2-7 and the DNA end casts doubt on the J call. The germline V gene has CDR1 MNHNS and CDR2 SASEGT. The CDR3 has 13 residues.

This CDR3 reads CASSLAGTGRGDTQYF. DNA for the CDR3: TGTGCCAGCAGCTTGGCAGGGACAGGGAGGGGAGATACGCAGTATTTT. The chain uses TRBV5-6 and TRBJ2-3, with 9 bases that match TRBD1. J lost 5 bases, V lost 0 bases, and 7 bases had no gene match. The germline V gene encodes CDR1 SGHDT and CDR2 YYEEEE. The CDR3 contains 16 residues.

This clone came up a few times. The gene calls are TRBV5-1 and TRBJ2-7; 7 bases line up with TRBD2. The ends lost 5 bases at V and 0 bases at J; junction bases unmatched: 5. Germline CDR1 is SGHRS and CDR2 is YFSETQ. This CDR3 has 14 amino acids. The CDR3 DNA reads TGCGCCAGCAGTCGGGCTAGCGGCTCCTACGAGCAGTACTTC. Translation: CASSRASGSYEQYF.

The V call is TRBV19, the J call TRBJ2-1; TRBD2 matches 9 bases. J gave up 2 bases and V 9 bases, and 8 bases lay outside the gene matches. Germline V lookup: CDR1 LNHDA, CDR2 SQIVND (reference sequence). CDR3 length: 15 residues. In DNA form, the CDR3 reads TGTGCCAGCTCCCTGGGCGGGGGGGCCTACAATGAGCAGTTCTTC. Its translation: CASSLGGGAYNEQFF.

CDR3 coding DNA: TGTGCCAGCAGCTTAGGGGATCAGCCCCAGCATTTT. Translated: CASSLGDQPQHF. The chain employs TRBV5-4 and TRBJ1-5; possible D gene TRBD1, 5 bases. Germline CDR1 reads SGHNT; CDR2 reads YYREEE (reference sequence). This CDR3 region has 12 residues. Trimming cost V 2 bases and J 5 bases, with 5 bases left between them.

This sequence joins TRBV7-2 and TRBJ1-4; 8 nucleotides line up with TRBD1. V was clipped by 5 bases and J by 7 bases; unmatched bases: 6. CDR1 SGHTA and CDR2 FQGNSA come from the germline V gene. CDR3 length: 14 amino acids. The CDR3, as DNA: TGTGCCAGCAGCCGCGACAGGGGTGGTGAAAAACTGTTTTTT. Translated: CASSRDRGGEKLFF.

The genes are TRBV7-3 and TRBJ2-2, with a weak D call TRBD1 (5 bases). The V end was cut by 5 bases, the J end by 2 bases, with 15 bases between. The CDR3 has 16 residues. Germline CDR1 reads SGHTA; CDR2 reads FQGTGA. The CDR3 DNA is TGTGCCAGCAGCGAAGGGGCAGGTGTCAACACCGGGGAGCTGTTTTTT. Translation gives CASSEGAGVNTGELFF.

The rearrangement links TRBV10-2 to TRBJ1-1; 8 nucleotides align to TRBD1. Losses at the gene ends were 2 bases for V and 11 bases for J; bases not matched to a gene: 4. This CDR3 spans 12 amino acids. CDR1 WSHSY and CDR2 SAAADI come from the germline V gene. Here the CDR3 reads CASSEQGAGAFF. Written as DNA, the CDR3 is TGCGCCAGCAGTGAGCAGGGGGCCGGGGCTTTCTTT.

The V gene is TRBV7-2, the J gene TRBJ2-7, with 7 bases identical to TRBD2. Germline V CDR1 and CDR2: SGHTA, FQGNSA. V lost 5 bases and J lost 0; bases outside the gene matches: 16. The CDR3 is made up of 18 amino acids. The CDR3 DNA sequence: TGTGCCAGCAGCAGAGCGGGACGGCAATCACGCAGCTCCTACGAGCAGTACTTC. It is translated as CASSRAGRQSRSSYEQYF.

This sequence joins TRBV5-6 and TRBJ1-5; D possibly corresponds to TRBD1 (5 bases). Between the trimmed V and J ends, which lost 4 bases and 0 bases, there was a span of 20 bases. The CDR3 has 18 residues. Germline V lookup: CDR1 SGHDT, CDR2 YYEEEE. The CDR3: CASSHALRGGNSNQPQHF. The CDR3 DNA is TGTGCCAGCAGCCATGCTTTAAGGGGAGGTAATAGCAATCAGCCCCAGCATTTT.

The chain employs TRBV6-5 and TRBJ2-7; 7 bases match TRBD2. This CDR3 has 14 amino acids. CDR1 and CDR2 from the germline V gene are MNHEY and SVGAGI. The V gene end was trimmed by 8 bases and the J gene end by 2 bases; junction bases not matched to a gene: 9. CDR3 DNA sequence: TGTGCCAGCCACCGACCGGGACTAACCTACGAGCAGTACTTC. Its protein is CASHRPGLTYEQYF.

The chain joins TRBV2 to TRBJ2-1; D might be TRBD2 (6 bases). Trimming removed 6 bases from V and 7 bases from J, with 16 bases in between. The CDR3 has 14 amino acids. Germline V gene lookup returns CDR1 SNHLY and CDR2 FYNNEI. In DNA, the CDR3 is TGTGCCAGCAGAGCTAGCGTGGTAGGGAATGAGCAGTTCTTC. This codes for CASRASVVGNEQFF. Drawing the rest from reference TRBV2 and TRBJ2-1, the complete variable domain is EPEVTQTPSHQVTQMGQEVILRCVPISNHLYFYWYRQILGQKVEFLVSFYNNEISEKSEIFDDQFSVERPDGSNFTLKIRSTKLEDSAMYFCASRASVVGNEQFFGPGTRLTVL.

The sample holds a few counts of this clone. The V gene is TRBV4-1, the J gene TRBJ1-2; the D gene is possibly TRBD1 (5 bases). V dropped 0 bases and J dropped 5 bases, with 16 bases sitting between them. CDR1 is MGHRA, CDR2 YSYEKL, per germline. The CDR3 is made up of 16 amino acids. DNA of the CDR3: TGCGCCAGCAGCCAAGACCCCGACAGTTCATTTTATGGCTACACCTTC. It yields the protein CASSQDPDSSFYGYTF.

Only one count was recorded for this clone. The chain has TRBV4-1 and TRBJ2-2, with TRBD1 matching over 12 bases. V shed 5 bases, J shed 6 bases, and the junction held 10 bases outside the gene matches. The CDR3 loop spans 17 amino acids. Germline CDR1 reads MGHRA; CDR2 reads YSYEKL. CDR3 region: CASSYSWGDRGPGELFF. CDR3 DNA sequence: TGCGCCAGCAGCTACAGTTGGGGGGACAGGGGGCCCGGGGAGCTGTTTTTT.

J is TRBJ2-5 and V is TRBV5-1, with 9 nucleotides matching TRBD2. V shed 7 bases, J shed 1 base, and the junction held 8 bases outside the gene matches. Germline CDR1 SGHRS, CDR2 YFSETQ. The CDR3 spans 15 residues. CDR3 in DNA: TGCGCCAGCTCGGATCTAGCGGGGCTCCAAGAGACCCAGTACTTC. This translates into CASSDLAGLQETQYF.

The rearrangement uses TRBV6-1 and TRBJ1-1; TRBD1 aligns across 7 bases. The length of the CDR3 is 14 residues. The V segment lost 6 bases and the J segment 5 bases; nucleotides outside the gene matches: 9. Germline CDR1 is MNHNS and CDR2 is SASEGT. CDR3 protein: CASRPSTGPTEAFF. The CDR3 DNA sequence: TGTGCCAGCAGACCCTCGACAGGGCCAACTGAAGCTTTCTTT.

The rearrangement uses TRBV5-1 and TRBJ2-3; 8 positions agree with TRBD2. There are 16 residues in the CDR3. Germline CDR1 is SGHRS and CDR2 is YFSETQ. V was pared by 7 bases and J by 3 bases, with 13 bases of the junction left unmatched. CDR3 loop: CASQQLAAPATDTQYF. DNA of the CDR3: TGCGCCAGCCAACAACTAGCGGCGCCCGCGACAGATACGCAGTATTTT.

The V call is TRBV5-8, the J call TRBJ1-1, with TRBD1 matching 7 bases. V shed 0 bases and J 1 base; nucleotides not matched to a gene: 6. CDR1 and CDR2 (germline): SGHTS, YDEGEE. CDR3 length equals 16 residues. CDR3 sequence: CASSLDEGARNTEAFF. The CDR3 nucleotides are TGTGCCAGCAGCTTGGATGAGGGGGCGAGGAACACTGAAGCTTTCTTT.

In nucleotides, the CDR3 is TGCGCCAGCAGCGAGGGACAGTTCACCGGGGAGCTGTTTTTT. It translates to CASSEGQFTGELFF. The chain is built from TRBV4-3 and TRBJ2-2; 7 bases line up with TRBD1. The J segment lost 4 bases and the V segment lost 5 bases, leaving 4 bases of the junction unmatched. The CDR3 covers 14 residues. Germline V gene lookup returns CDR1 LGHNA and CDR2 YSLEER.

The chain has TRBV12-5 and TRBJ1-2; possible D gene TRBD1, 6 bases. The germline V gene has CDR1 LGHNT and CDR2 FRNRAP. This CDR3 region has 18 residues. V was pared by 5 bases and J by 0 bases, with 22 bases between. In DNA, the CDR3 is TGTGCTAGTGGTCCCCCCCCTTCAGACAGGTTGGCTAACTATGGCTACACCTTC. The encoded protein is CASGPPPSDRLANYGYTF.

The chain recombines TRBV7-9 with TRBJ2-1, with TRBD1 matching over 9 bases. The CDR3 spans 15 residues. V lost 7 bases, J lost 4 bases, and 8 bases stayed unmatched. Germline assignment: CDR1 SEHNR and CDR2 FQNEAQ (reference sequence). CDR3 nucleotides: TGTGCCAGCACCGGGACAGGGAACCCTTACAATGAGCAGTTCTTC. Protein sequence: CASTGTGNPYNEQFF.

This clone was seen a single time. The chain carries TRBV5-1 and TRBJ1-6, with 7 bases lining up with TRBD1. This CDR3 spans 16 amino acids. The germline CDR1 and CDR2 sequences are SGHRS and YFSETQ. The V gene end was trimmed by 0 bases and the J gene end by 4 bases; junction bases not matched to a gene: 4. This CDR3 reads CASSLDAGQYNSPLHF. The CDR3 DNA follows: TGCGCCAGCAGCTTGGATGCGGGACAGTATAATTCACCCCTCCACTTT.

V gene TRBV11-2 combines with J gene TRBJ2-7, with 7 bases matching TRBD2. The CDR3 has 15 residues. V shed 4 bases, J shed 1 base, and the junction held 7 bases outside the gene matches. Germline CDR1 and CDR2: SGHAT and FQNNGV. CDR3 nucleotides: TGTGCCAGCAGCTCTCAGCGGGATCTTTCCTACGAGCAGTACTTC. It codes for CASSSQRDLSYEQYF.